This T cell receptor (beta chain) was obtained from a study of blood T cell repertoires in COVID-19. Some clones are missing from TCRdb's copy, which holds only in-frame ones; the method was immunoSEQ multiplex PCR. The data hold tens of thousands of clones, with 60% to 85% observed a single time. V lost 3 bases, J lost 13 bases, and 10 bases lay in between. Germline-derived CDR1 and CDR2 are MDHEN and SYDVKM. The CDR3 is made up of 11 amino acids. The sample comprised peripheral blood. This receptor was identified in a human donor in a cohort sampled during active COVID-19. The genes are TRBV28 and TRBJ1-5; D remains unclear. CDR3 coding DNA: TGTGCCAGCAGTTTTTTAGAGCTACAGCATTTT. Its translation is CASSFLELQHF.